These 30 T cell receptor beta chains were sequenced from one sample in a study of radiotherapy plus CTLA-4 blockade in lung cancer. TCRdb's copy holds only in-frame clones and misses some; the assay was immunoSEQ multiplex PCR. Here the sample spans 35,000 to 40,000 clones, approximately 83% being singletons. Sequencing used peripheral blood, obtained from a patient treated with radiotherapy plus ipilimumab. These receptors were obtained from a human donor with non-small cell lung cancer whose response to radiotherapy plus ipilimumab could not be evaluated.

The chain is built from TRBV29-1 and TRBJ1-3; maybe TRBD1 (5 bases). Germline CDR1 SQVTM, CDR2 ANQGSEA. The CDR3 is 11 residues long. V was shortened by 3 bases and J by 6 bases, with 6 bases between the two germline ends. CDR3 in DNA: TGCAGCGTTGACAGGGCAAACACCATATATTTT. Translating it yields CSVDRANTIYF.

The chain uses TRBV7-9 and TRBJ2-3; D call uncertain. The CDR3 sequence is 12 residues long. Deletions cut 5 bases from V and 7 bases from J, with 10 bases between. CDR1 is SEHNR and CDR2 is FQNEAQ in the germline V gene (reference sequence). For the CDR3, the DNA is TGTGCCAGCAGCCCACCCACTAATACGCAGTATTTT. It specifies CASSPPTNTQYF.

The V call is TRBV11-1, the J call TRBJ2-5, with D maybe TRBD2 (6 bases). Germline lookup yields CDR1 SGHAT and CDR2 FQDESV (reference sequence). The CDR3 is 13 residues long. V lost 3 bases, J lost 4 bases, and 9 bases lay in between. The CDR3: CASSLGEAETQYF. The CDR3, as DNA: TGTGCCAGCAGCTTGGGGGAGGCAGAGACCCAGTACTTC.

The genes are TRBV4-3 and TRBJ2-7; D is unclear. V lost 1 base and J lost 6, with 13 bases in between. Germline V gene sequence: CDR1 LGHNA, CDR2 YSLEER. The CDR3 spans 14 residues. The CDR3 DNA follows: TGCGCCAGCAGCCAAGTATCGGGTTCCGTCGAGCAGTACTTC. Protein sequence: CASSQVSGSVEQYF.

The chain couples TRBV7-2 to TRBJ1-2, with a tentative D call TRBD1 (5 bases). The germline V and J ends were trimmed by 5 bases and 13 bases, with 23 bases remaining between them. The germline gives CDR1 SGHTA, CDR2 FQGNSA. The CDR3 extends over 14 amino acids. The CDR3 region has the DNA TGTGCCAGCAGCCTAAACCCAGGGTCCATCCTCCGCACCTTC. It codes for CASSLNPGSILRTF.

This chain connects TRBV10-2 to TRBJ2-7; TRBD2 matches at 10 bases. After removal of 6 bases from V and 1 base from J, the junction contained 12 bases not matched to a gene. Germline V gives CDR1 WSHSY, CDR2 SAAADI. The CDR3 consists of 17 residues. CDR3 region: CASSSDLGTSESYEQYF. CDR3 DNA sequence: TGCGCCAGCAGCTCCGACCTTGGGACTAGCGAGTCCTACGAGCAGTACTTC.

The rearrangement joins TRBV20-1 to TRBJ2-4; D uncertain. The V end lost 5 bases, the J end lost 7 bases, and 9 bases lay between the germline ends. The CDR3 length is 11 residues. Germline V gene lookup returns CDR1 DFQATT and CDR2 SNEGSKA (reference sequence). CDR3 loop: CSALAQNIQYF. The CDR3 bases are TGCAGTGCTCTCGCCCAGAACATTCAGTACTTC.

The chain uses TRBV5-4 and TRBJ1-5, with a possible D match to TRBD1 (6 bases). Trimming took 0 bases from V and 5 from J, leaving 12 bases between them. Germline CDR1 and CDR2: SGHNT and YYREEE (reference sequence). This CDR3 is built from 15 residues. The CDR3 sequence is CASSLGGRRDQPQHF. CDR3 in DNA: TGTGCCAGCAGCTTGGGGGGGCGCCGGGATCAGCCCCAGCATTTT.

The rearrangement uses TRBV5-4 and TRBJ2-7, with D perhaps TRBD2 (5 bases). This CDR3 comprises 14 residues. CDR1 is SGHNT and CDR2 is YYREEE in the germline V gene (reference sequence). V was pared by 2 bases and J by 3 bases, with 12 bases between. CDR3 bases: TGTGCCAGCAGCTTTTCAGAGGGAGACTACGAGCAGTACTTC. Translating it yields CASSFSEGDYEQYF. Full variable domain (missing parts from reference TRBV5-4 and TRBJ2-7): ETGVTQSPTHLIKTRGQQVTLRCSSQSGHNTVSWYQQALGQGPQFIFQYYREEENGRGNFPPRFSGLQFPNYSSELNVNALELDDSALYLCASSFSEGDYEQYFGPGTRLTVT.

The chain combines TRBV5-5 with TRBJ2-7, with a possible D match to TRBD1 (6 bases). V was cut by 5 bases and J by 2 bases, with 14 bases left in between. Germline assignment: CDR1 SGHKS and CDR2 YYEKEE (reference sequence). The CDR3 runs 14 residues. CDR3 residues: CASRPPGQTYEQYF. CDR3 coding DNA: TGTGCCAGCAGACCTCCGGGACAAACCTACGAGCAGTACTTC.

The gene calls are TRBV27 and TRBJ2-3; maybe TRBD2 (6 bases). The CDR3 contains 18 residues. Trimming cost V 3 bases and J 7 bases, with 26 bases left between them. CDR1 is MNHEY and CDR2 is SMNVEV in the germline V gene (reference sequence). The CDR3 protein is CASSLSGGRWALFNTQYF. Written as DNA, the CDR3 is TGTGCCAGCAGTTTGAGTGGGGGGAGATGGGCCCTATTTAATACGCAGTATTTT.

V gene TRBV5-1 combines with J gene TRBJ2-1; D unclear. V shed 3 bases and J shed 7 bases, with 11 bases lying between them. Per the germline V gene, CDR1 is SGHRS and CDR2 is YFSETQ. There are 13 residues in the CDR3. The CDR3 DNA sequence: TGCGCCAGCAGCTCACACCCGGAGAATGAGCAGTTCTTC. Protein: CASSSHPENEQFF.

The CDR3 loop is CASSLGLGDEKLFF. CDR3 nucleotide sequence: TGTGCCAGCAGCTTAGGCCTGGGCGATGAAAAACTGTTTTTT. The rearrangement joins TRBV11-2 to TRBJ1-4; D is undetermined. Trimming pared 1 base from V and 6 bases from J, leaving 9 bases between. Looked up from germline, CDR1 is SGHAT and CDR2 is FQNNGV. The CDR3 runs 14 residues.

This CDR3 is CASSFRGGEQYF. The CDR3 DNA reads as TGTGCCAGCAGCTTTAGGGGAGGCGAGCAGTACTTC. The chain is built from TRBV7-2 and TRBJ2-7; D perhaps matches TRBD2 (6 bases). CDR1 and CDR2 from the germline V gene are SGHTA and FQGNSA. This CDR3 is 12 amino acids long. The V gene lost 3 bases and the J gene lost 6 bases, with 9 bases spanning the gap.

This clone occurred a few times. V usage is TRBV27 and J usage is TRBJ2-3; 7 nucleotides line up with TRBD1. The CDR3 is 17 amino acids. Trimming at V came to 2 bases and at J to 0 bases, leaving 8 bases not matched to a gene. Looked up from germline, CDR1 is MNHEY and CDR2 is SMNVEV (reference sequence). The chain's CDR3 is CASSLLGQAISTDTQYF. DNA of the CDR3: TGTGCCAGCAGTTTACTAGGACAGGCCATTAGCACAGATACGCAGTATTTT.

The gene calls are TRBV7-6 and TRBJ1-5; D unresolved. Germline V CDR1 and CDR2: SGHVS, FNYEAQ. The CDR3 sequence is 15 residues long. V lost 5 bases and J 0 bases, leaving 11 bases between the germline ends. This chain's CDR3 is CASSLGAFSNQPQHF. The CDR3 nucleotides read TGTGCCAGCAGCCTGGGAGCATTTAGCAATCAGCCCCAGCATTTT.

This chain uses TRBV7-9 with TRBJ1-1; TRBD1 agrees at 7 bases. The CDR3 runs to 15 residues. The V and J ends lost 1 base and 4 bases, in that order; junction bases with no gene match: 6. Looked up from germline, CDR1 is SEHNR and CDR2 is FQNEAQ (reference sequence). Here the CDR3 reads CASSLVTGAGTEAFF. The CDR3 nucleotides read TGTGCCAGCAGCTTAGTCACAGGGGCGGGCACTGAAGCTTTCTTT.

This clone appeared a single time. The rearrangement links TRBV27 to TRBJ2-1; 11 nucleotides align to TRBD2. Trimming removed 5 bases from V and 5 bases from J; junction bases left unmatched: 2. Germline V gene sequence: CDR1 MNHEY, CDR2 SMNVEV (reference sequence). CDR3 size: 14 residues. CDR3 in amino acids: CASSTSGGDNEQFF. The CDR3 DNA follows: TGTGCCAGCAGTACTAGCGGGGGAGACAATGAGCAGTTCTTC.

The chain has TRBV11-3 and TRBJ2-1, with D possibly being TRBD2 (5 bases). The CDR3 is 14 amino acids. CDR1 and CDR2 (germline): SGHNT, YENEEA. Trimming pared 1 base from V and 5 bases from J, leaving 9 bases between. CDR3 protein: CASSLGGDNNEQFF. In DNA form, the CDR3 reads TGTGCCAGCAGCTTAGGGGGAGACAACAATGAGCAGTTCTTC. The full variable domain, completed using reference TRBV11-3 and TRBJ2-1, is EAGVVQSPRYKIIEKKQPVAFWCNPISGHNTLYWYLQNLGQGPELLIRYENEEAVDDSQLPKDRFSAERLKGVDSTLKIQPAELGDSAVYLCASSLGGDNNEQFFGPGTRLTVL.

This chain connects TRBV9 to TRBJ2-7, with 12 bases fitting TRBD2. Germline V CDR1 and CDR2: SGDLS, YYNGEE. This CDR3 is 14 amino acids long. The trim removed 4 bases at V and 7 bases at J, leaving 6 bases unmatched. The CDR3 DNA reads as TGTGCCAGCAGCTCCCCGCTAGCGGGAGGGGAGCAGTACTTC. Amino acid sequence: CASSSPLAGGEQYF.

This chain uses TRBV2 with TRBJ2-1; 10 bases match TRBD2. CDR3 length: 15 residues. From germline, CDR1 is SNHLY and CDR2 FYNNEI. Losses at the gene ends were 6 bases for V and 7 bases for J; bases not matched to a gene: 9. CDR3 bases: TGTGCCAGCAGGGCTTCTAGCGGGGGAGGAAATGAGCAGTTCTTC. Protein product: CASRASSGGGNEQFF. Looking up the rest from reference TRBV2 and TRBJ2-1 gives the full variable domain: EPEVTQTPSHQVTQMGQEVILRCVPISNHLYFYWYRQILGQKVEFLVSFYNNEISEKSEIFDDQFSVERPDGSNFTLKIRSTKLEDSAMYFCASRASSGGGNEQFFGPGTRLTVL.

The J gene is TRBJ2-5, the V gene TRBV2, with 12 bases lining up with TRBD1. The J call may not be correct, given that the DNA end is closer to TRBJ2-7. CDR3 length: 18 amino acids. Germline CDR1 reads SNHLY; CDR2 reads FYNNEI. The chain's CDR3 is CASSDRGQGAGWSYEQYF. The CDR3 DNA follows: TGTGCCAGCAGTGATAGGGGACAGGGGGCGGGTTGGTCGTACGAGCAGTACTTC.

The rearrangement uses TRBV29-1 and TRBJ2-1; weak D call: TRBD2 (6 bases). CDR3 length: 14 residues. CDR1 is SQVTM and CDR2 is ANQGSEA in the germline V gene. V lost 4 bases, J lost 10 bases, and 20 bases lay in between. CDR3 nucleotides: TGCAGCGTTGTATCGGGACTCGGAATGTTGGAGCAGTTCTTC. Its translation is CSVVSGLGMLEQFF.

CDR3 in amino acids: CASSLQLSTQGNTQYF. For the CDR3, the DNA is TGTGCCAGCAGCTTGCAACTGTCAACGCAGGGAAATACGCAGTATTTT. J is TRBJ2-3 and V is TRBV5-4, with a possible D match to TRBD1 (5 bases). From germline, CDR1 is SGHNT and CDR2 YYREEE (reference sequence). This CDR3 has 16 amino acids. Trimming stripped 1 base from V and 7 bases from J, with 19 bases between.

Written as DNA, the CDR3 is TGTGCCAGTAGTATGCGGGGGCCGGATACGCAGTATTTT. Translated: CASSMRGPDTQYF. The chain recombines TRBV19 with TRBJ2-3; tentative D call: TRBD2 (7 bases). The CDR3 is 13 amino acids. The V end was cut by 3 bases, the J end by 6 bases, with 10 bases between. Germline values: CDR1 LNHDA, CDR2 SQIVND (reference sequence). Complete variable domain (other parts from reference TRBV19 and TRBJ2-3): DGGITQSPKYLFRKEGQNVTLSCEQNLNHDAMYWYRQDPGQGLRLIYYSQIVNDFQKGDIAEGYSVSREKKESFPLTVTSAQKNPTAFYLCASSMRGPDTQYFGPGTRLTVL.

The V call is TRBV10-3, the J call TRBJ1-1; D possibly corresponds to TRBD1 (5 bases). The CDR3 totals 14 residues. With 6 bases removed from V and 5 bases from J, the gap between germline ends came to 16 bases. Germline V lookup: CDR1 ENHRY, CDR2 SYGVKD. The CDR3 spells CAIRGGGIRTEAFF. CDR3 DNA sequence: TGTGCCATCAGGGGGGGTGGGATAAGGACTGAAGCTTTCTTT.

The rearrangement links TRBV6-1 to TRBJ2-7; D perhaps matches TRBD2 (6 bases). The CDR3 is 13 residues long. V shed 4 bases and J shed 3 bases, with 10 bases lying between them. The V gene's germline CDR1 is MNHNS and CDR2 SASEGT. The CDR3 DNA follows: TGTGCCAGCAGTGGGGGGGTAGTCTACGAGCAGTACTTC. It translates to CASSGGVVYEQYF.

The gene calls are TRBV7-9 and TRBJ2-2; 8 nucleotides agree with TRBD1. The CDR3 is 15 residues long. V lost 3 bases to trimming and J lost 2 bases; unmatched junction nucleotides: 2. Germline CDR1 and CDR2: SEHNR and FQNEAQ (reference sequence). The DNA for the CDR3 is TGTGCCAGCAGCTTTCAGGGGGCAAACACCGGGGAGCTGTTTTTT. It yields the protein CASSFQGANTGELFF.

The rearrangement uses TRBV5-6 and TRBJ2-1, with 8 bases identical to TRBD2. Germline loops: CDR1 SGHDT, CDR2 YYEEEE. With 4 bases clipped from V and 5 bases from J, the junction kept 5 bases outside the gene matches. The CDR3 contains 14 residues. CDR3 sequence (DNA): TGTGCCAGCAGCCCGGGACTAGGGAACAATGAGCAGTTCTTC. This gives the protein CASSPGLGNNEQFF.

This chain links TRBV28 with TRBJ1-5; D uncertain. The V end lost 7 bases, the J end lost 5 bases, and 9 bases lay between the germline ends. CDR1 is MDHEN and CDR2 is SYDVKM in the germline V gene. The CDR3 spans 12 residues. The CDR3 loop is CASTTGYQPQHF. In DNA form, the CDR3 reads TGTGCCAGCACTACCGGGTATCAGCCCCAGCATTTT.